These 9 T cell receptor beta chains were sequenced from one sample in a study of T cell changes during pregnancy in multiple sclerosis. TCRdb's table, derived via immunoSEQ multiplex PCR, lists solely in-frame clones and lacks some. The table includes some 70,000 clones, just over 90% detected once. The specimen was peripheral blood, collected in the second trimester of pregnancy. The receptor source for this set is a female donor in good health, enrolled as a control in a pregnancy study.

The chain uses TRBV12-5 and TRBJ1-1; D gene unclear. The germline V gene encodes CDR1 LGHNT and CDR2 FRNRAP. There are 16 residues in the CDR3. V shed 6 bases and J shed 5 bases, with 22 bases lying between them. In nucleotides, the CDR3 is TGTGCTAGTGGCCTGGTACTGCAATATCAAGTAACTGAAGCTTTCTTT. This codes for CASGLVLQYQVTEAFF.

This clone was recorded only once. The chain couples TRBV6-4 to TRBJ2-3, with a tentative D call TRBD1 (6 bases). Germline lookup yields CDR1 MRHNA and CDR2 SNTAGT. The CDR3 consists of 15 residues. V was trimmed by 2 bases and J by 3 bases, leaving 12 bases between them. The CDR3 region has the DNA TGTGCCAGCAGTGACGTGGGGGCGGTAACAGATACGCAGTATTTT. Protein product: CASSDVGAVTDTQYF.

The rearrangement links TRBV28 to TRBJ1-2; D call uncertain. This CDR3 is built from 15 residues. CDR1 MDHEN and CDR2 SYDVKM come from the germline V gene. V gave up 2 bases and J gave up 1 base, with 11 bases separating them. This CDR3 reads CASSLDGVFNYGYTF. CDR3 nucleotides: TGTGCCAGCAGTTTAGATGGAGTTTTTAACTATGGCTACACCTTC.

This clone occurred a few times. The CDR3: CASSRDRGGEKLFF. The CDR3 DNA reads TGTGCCAGCAGTCGGGACAGGGGGGGCGAAAAACTGTTTTTT. J is TRBJ1-4 and V is TRBV7-2; 11 nucleotides match TRBD1. Germline V gene sequence: CDR1 SGHTA, CDR2 FQGNSA. The CDR3 consists of 14 residues. The V and J ends lost 6 bases and 8 bases, in that order; junction bases with no gene match: 5.

The chain carries TRBV7-9 and TRBJ1-1; TRBD1 agrees at 9 bases. V lost 3 bases and J lost 4; bases outside the gene matches: 3. CDR3 size: 14 residues. Germline CDR1 is SEHNR and CDR2 is FQNEAQ (reference sequence). CDR3 sequence: CASSLETGGTEAFF. DNA for the CDR3: TGTGCCAGCAGCTTGGAGACAGGGGGCACTGAAGCTTTCTTT. The full variable domain, its missing parts supplied by reference TRBV7-9 and TRBJ1-1, is DTGVSQNPRHKITKRGQNVTFRCDPISEHNRLYWYRQTLGQGPEFLTYFQNEAQLEKSRLLSDRFSAERPKGSFSTLEIQRTEQGDSAMYLCASSLETGGTEAFFGQGTRLTVV.

The chain joins TRBV18 to TRBJ1-1; 7 nucleotides align to TRBD1. The V segment lost 3 bases and the J segment 1 base; nucleotides outside the gene matches: 2. The CDR3 has 14 amino acids. CDR1 and CDR2 from the germline V gene are KGHSH and LQKENI. CDR3 protein: CASSPGQRNTEAFF. CDR3 DNA: TGTGCCAGCTCACCGGGACAGAGGAACACTGAAGCTTTCTTT.

The chain combines TRBV10-1 with TRBJ2-1; D may be TRBD1 (5 bases). Germline CDR1 reads WNHNN; CDR2 reads SYGVQD (reference sequence). V gave up 11 bases and J gave up 12 bases, with 20 bases separating them. This CDR3 comprises 12 residues. CDR3 sequence (DNA): TGCGCCGGGCCTAAGCTTTATGGGGCGCAGTTCTTC. As protein: CAGPKLYGAQFF.

The chain employs TRBV11-2 and TRBJ1-2; a weak D match, TRBD1 (5 bases). Germline V lookup: CDR1 SGHAT, CDR2 FQNNGV. CDR3 length: 12 residues. The V end was cut by 1 base, the J end by 7 bases, with 7 bases between. The CDR3 spells CASSLGQSGYTF. CDR3 bases: TGTGCCAGCAGCTTAGGACAGTCTGGCTACACCTTC. The whole variable domain, remainder taken from reference TRBV11-2 and TRBJ1-2, is EAGVAQSPRYKIIEKRQSVAFWCNPISGHATLYWYQQILGQGPKLLIQFQNNGVVDDSQLPKDRFSAERLKGVDSTLKIQPAKLEDSAVYLCASSLGQSGYTFGSGTRLTVV.

The rearrangement joins TRBV28 to TRBJ2-7, with 8 bases lining up with TRBD2. V dropped 5 bases and J dropped 3; count of bases not matched to a gene: 3. Germline assignment: CDR1 MDHEN and CDR2 SYDVKM. The CDR3 runs to 13 residues. The CDR3 region is CASSSGSSYEQYF. Here the CDR3 DNA reads TGTGCCAGCAGTAGCGGGAGTAGCTACGAGCAGTACTTC. Supplemented by reference TRBV28 and TRBJ2-7, the full variable domain reads DVKVTQSSRYLVKRTGEKVFLECVQDMDHENMFWYRQDPGLGLRLIYFSYDVKMKEKGDIPEGYSVSREKKERFSLILESASTNQTSMYLCASSSGSSYEQYFGPGTRLTVT.